Below are 14 T cell receptor beta chains sequenced from a single sample in a study of T-cell reconstitution after alpha-beta-depleted transplantation in children. Unique molecular identifiers were incorporated when the TCRbeta library was constructed. TCRdb passed the PCR reads through MiXCR, listing each CDR3 protein once. The sample contains around 200,000 distinct CDR3 sequences, roughly 7.5% of which appear only once. Here the sequenced sample was PBMCs from the stem cell graft donor, taken from the stem cell graft. The source of these receptors is a human donor who donated a stem cell graft to a child with Wiskott-Aldrich syndrome.

With respect to this clonotype: This sequence may be a read error, since a much larger clone differs from it by one base. V gene TRBV7-2 combines with J gene TRBJ1-2; D remains ambiguous. Trimming left V 3 bases short and J 5 bases short, with 16 bases between. The CDR3 covers 15 residues. CDR1 is SGHTA and CDR2 is FQGNSA in the germline V gene. The CDR3 loop reads CASSFGGTAKYGYTF. CDR3 DNA: TGTGCCAGCAGCTTCGGTGGTACAGCGAAATATGGCTACACCTTC.

This clonotype came up many times. The J gene is TRBJ2-1, the V gene TRBV24-1; D is uncertain. This CDR3 is built from 13 residues. The V and J ends lost 4 bases and 12 bases respectively, with 15 bases between them. Germline CDR1 and CDR2: KGHDR and SFDVKD. The CDR3 DNA follows: TGTGCCACCAGTGACCCCCTAGGACCCGCGCAGTTCTTC. This translates into CATSDPLGPAQFF.

The V gene is TRBV12-3 or TRBV12-4, the J gene TRBJ2-3; unclear D gene. Trimming cost V 4 bases and J 0 bases, with 11 bases left between them. This CDR3 comprises 15 residues. Here the CDR3 DNA reads TGTGCCAGCAGTTCCATTACGACTAGCACAGATACGCAGTATTTT. Translated, it gives CASSSITTSTDTQYF.

This clonotype has at least ten counts. The rearrangement joins TRBV20-1 to TRBJ1-5, with D perhaps TRBD1 (5 bases). This CDR3 is 15 amino acids long. V was trimmed by 5 bases and J by 0 bases, leaving 14 bases between them. CDR1 and CDR2 from the germline V gene are DFQATT and SNEGSKA (reference sequence). The CDR3 loop is CSAEAGQFSNQPQHF. In DNA, the CDR3 is TGCAGTGCTGAGGCGGGGCAGTTTAGCAATCAGCCCCAGCATTTT.

This clonotype was seen repeatedly, ten times or more. The CDR3 DNA is TGCAGTGCTAGAGATTTGGGCAGGGACACTGAAGCTTTCTTT. Its translation: CSARDLGRDTEAFF. V usage is TRBV20-1 and J usage is TRBJ1-1; possibly TRBD1 for D (5 bases). CDR1 DFQATT and CDR2 SNEGSKA come from the germline V gene (reference sequence). The CDR3 runs 14 residues. Trimming removed 0 bases at V and 3 bases at J, with 11 bases between.

This clonotype appeared many times. The chain combines TRBV5-1 with TRBJ1-4; 8 bases map to TRBD1. Per the germline V gene, CDR1 is SGHRS and CDR2 is YFSETQ. V dropped 3 bases and J dropped 7; count of bases not matched to a gene: 8. CDR3 length equals 15 residues. CDR3 nucleotides: TGCGCCAGCAGCTGGGCAGGGGGCGCGCGTGAAAAACTGTTTTTT. Translation: CASSWAGGAREKLFF.

On this clonotype itself: This may be a read error, as it is one base from a much larger clone. The chain uses TRBV11-1 and TRBJ2-7; 7 nucleotides agree with TRBD1. The CDR3 loop spans 18 amino acids. Germline V lookup: CDR1 SGHAT, CDR2 FQDESV (reference sequence). V was pared by 5 bases and J by 2 bases, with 18 bases of the junction left unmatched. The CDR3 sequence: CASSTRDSPDNLPYEQYF. The CDR3 DNA reads TGTGCCAGCAGCACTCGGGACAGCCCTGACAATCTTCCCTACGAGCAGTACTTC. Full variable domain (missing parts from reference TRBV11-1 and TRBJ2-7): EAEVAQSPRYKITEKSQAVAFWCDPISGHATLYWYRQILGQGPELLVQFQDESVVDDSQLPKDRFSAERLKGVDSTLKIQPAELGDSAMYLCASSTRDSPDNLPYEQYFGPGTRLTVT.

CDR3 DNA: TGTGCCTGGAGTGTCGGAGGGTCCGCAATACAAGAGACCCAGTACTTC. It specifies CAWSVGGSAIQETQYF. V is TRBV30 and J is TRBJ2-5; tentatively, D is TRBD2 (6 bases). Germline-derived CDR1 and CDR2 are GTSNPN and SVGIG (reference sequence). The CDR3 covers 16 residues. V was shortened by 0 bases and J by 2 bases, with 16 bases between the two germline ends.

This clonotype was counted at least ten times. V gene TRBV29-1 combines with J gene TRBJ2-7; 10 bases line up with TRBD2. Germline CDR1 reads SQVTM; CDR2 reads ANQGSEA. The CDR3 consists of 15 residues. The junction had 14 bases not matched to a gene; V was cut back by 6 bases and J by 6 bases. The CDR3 reads CSVSPASGRSGEQYF. The CDR3 DNA follows: TGCAGCGTATCCCCGGCTAGCGGGAGATCGGGCGAGCAGTACTTC.

The chain employs TRBV21-1 and TRBJ2-2. TRBV21-1 counts as a pseudogene. CDR3 length: 14 residues. The CDR3 region is CASISIGDTGELFF. CDR3 nucleotides: TGTGCCAGCATTTCTATTGGGGACACCGGGGAGCTGTTTTTT.

This clonotype was counted many times. The chain joins TRBV28 to TRBJ2-3; D unclear. V lost 5 bases and J lost 2, with 8 bases in between. The CDR3 extends over 13 amino acids. Germline assignment: CDR1 MDHEN and CDR2 SYDVKM. CDR3 sequence reads: CASSLSATDTQYF. In nucleotides, the CDR3 is TGTGCCAGCAGTCTCTCGGCCACAGATACGCAGTATTTT.

This clonotype was detected only a few times. The gene calls are TRBV30 and TRBJ1-1; a weak D match, TRBD1 (5 bases). Germline loops: CDR1 GTSNPN, CDR2 SVGIG (reference sequence). The CDR3 totals 13 residues. Trimming left V 3 bases short and J 1 base short, with 9 bases between. The CDR3 reads CAWRGQGNTEAFF. The CDR3 nucleotides are TGTGCCTGGAGGGGGCAGGGGAACACTGAAGCTTTCTTT. Full variable domain (missing parts from reference TRBV30 and TRBJ1-1): SQTIHQWPATLVQPVGSPLSLECTVEGTSNPNLYWYRQAAGRGLQLLFYSVGIGQISSEVPQNLSASRPQDRQFILSSKKLLLSDSGFYLCAWRGQGNTEAFFGQGTRLTVV.

In this sample, this clonotype turned up many times. The gene calls are TRBV24-1 and TRBJ2-4; D possibly matches TRBD1 or TRBD2 (5 bases each). CDR1 is KGHDR and CDR2 is SFDVKD in the germline V gene. V lost 3 bases and J 0 bases, leaving 8 bases between the germline ends. The CDR3 is 15 residues long. In DNA form, the CDR3 reads TGTGCCACCAGTGATGGGGACCTAGCCAAAAACATTCAGTACTTC. It codes for CATSDGDLAKNIQYF.

This clonotype was counted many times. V usage is TRBV4-2 and J usage is TRBJ2-1; 8 bases are shared with TRBD1. This CDR3 has 14 amino acids. The germline V gene has CDR1 LGHNA and CDR2 YNFKEQ. V lost 4 bases, J lost 7 bases, and 6 bases stayed unmatched. CDR3 protein: CASSLTGGSNEQFF. The CDR3 DNA is TGTGCCAGCAGCCTAACAGGGGGGAGTAATGAGCAGTTCTTC.